This T cell receptor beta chain comes out of a study of intratumoral heterogeneity in liver cancer. The protocol was immunoSEQ multiplex PCR, while the TCRdb copy is restricted to in-frame clones and leaves out a portion. The sample lists roughly 7,000 clones; under 60% were seen once. Per the germline V gene, CDR1 is LGHNT and CDR2 is FRNRAP. J was trimmed by 1 base and V by 5 bases; bases with no gene match: 7. This CDR3 is built from 15 residues. The hepatocellular carcinoma nodule was sampled at distinct, geographically separated regions. Before surgical resection, these early-stage hepatocellular carcinoma patients received no treatment. Remarks on this clone: The antigen remains undetermined.

Study-level results: The authors noted under-sampled tumor-infiltrating lymphocyte representation as a limitation. Region b showed significantly fewer unique T-cell clonal expansions than region a. Overall T cell clonality did not differ significantly between tumor regions in either sequenced patient.

The sequence was obtained from a man in his 70s with hepatocellular carcinoma. J is TRBJ2-5 and V is TRBV12-5; 7 bases fit TRBD1. Sequencing used tumor tissue, obtained before any cancer treatment. The CDR3 loop is CASGPAGTVQETQYF. CDR3 in DNA: TGTGCTAGTGGTCCCGCCGGGACAGTCCAAGAGACCCAGTACTTC.